The next 14 T cell receptor beta chains were all read from a single sample in a study of blood T cell repertoires in COVID-19 (dated by TCRdb to about 2020). The library was produced with the immunoSEQ multiplex PCR assay. The source is immuneACCESS, and TCRdb retained only in-frame sequences with V and J called. Part of the clones is not carried over; for the studies checked, unresolved V genes explain less than half of this, and the remainder is unexplained. Present in this sample are roughly 350,000 clones, about 90% of which were seen just once. Together, the top ten hold 6% to 8.5% of the sample. The sequencing input was peripheral blood. These receptors were obtained from a woman aged 70 to 79 with COVID-19, enrolled during active disease.

The chain is built from TRBV29-1 and TRBJ1-2; 7 bases line up with TRBD1. The CDR3 has 13 residues. V lost 4 bases and J lost 4; bases outside the gene matches: 6. Looked up from germline, CDR1 is SQVTM and CDR2 is ANQGSEA. CDR3 nucleotides: TGCAGCGTTGGAGCAGGGGGGTTCTATGGCTACACCTTC. Protein product: CSVGAGGFYGYTF.

This chain joins TRBV4-3 and TRBJ1-3; D may be TRBD1 (5 bases). There are 16 residues in the CDR3. Trimming stripped 1 base from V and 2 bases from J, with 12 bases between. Germline lookup yields CDR1 LGHNA and CDR2 YSLEER. The CDR3 spells CASSQGDSYTGNTIYF. The CDR3 DNA follows: TGCGCCAGCAGCCAAGGAGACAGTTACACTGGAAACACCATATATTTT.

A note on this clone: Other DNA variants within this sample encode the same CDR3. The chain uses TRBV3-1 (or the pseudogene TRBV3-2) and TRBJ1-1, with D possibly TRBD1 on 6 matching bases. The CDR3 extends over 13 amino acids. Trimming removed 5 bases from V and 4 bases from J, with 11 bases in between. The germline V gene encodes CDR1 LGHDT and CDR2 YNNKEL (reference sequence). CDR3 DNA sequence: TGTGCCAGCAGCGGTGGGGGGGCCACTGAAGCTTTCTTT. Translated, it gives CASSGGGATEAFF.

The chain couples TRBV7-2 to TRBJ1-1; maybe TRBD1 (5 bases). The germline gives CDR1 SGHTA, CDR2 FQGNSA. The CDR3 covers 12 residues. The V end was cut by 2 bases, the J end by 11 bases, with 12 bases between. The CDR3 region has the DNA TGTGCCAGCAGCTTAAGGGGAATGGAGGCTTTCTTT. Protein: CASSLRGMEAFF. The variable domain in full, completed from reference TRBV7-2 and TRBJ1-1, reads GAGVSQSPSNKVTEKGKDVELRCDPISGHTALYWYRQSLGQGLEFLIYFQGNSAPDKSGLPSDRFSAERTGGSVSTLTIQRTQQEDSAVYLCASSLRGMEAFFGQGTRLTVV.

The chain couples TRBV5-6 to TRBJ1-6; 8 positions agree with TRBD1. The CDR3 length is 19 residues. Germline trimming cut 3 bases from V and 1 base from J; bases unmatched to any gene: 12. Germline assignment: CDR1 SGHDT and CDR2 YYEEEE. As DNA, the CDR3 is TGTGCCAGCAGCTCTAAGCCGGACAGGGTCAGGTCCTATAATTCACCCCTCCACTTT. This translates into CASSSKPDRVRSYNSPLHF. Complete variable domain (other parts from reference TRBV5-6 and TRBJ1-6): DAGVTQSPTHLIKTRGQQVTLRCSPKSGHDTVSWYQQALGQGPQFIFQYYEEEERQRGNFPDRFSGHQFPNYSSELNVNALLLGDSALYLCASSSKPDRVRSYNSPLHFGNGTRLTVT.

The rearrangement links TRBV9 to TRBJ2-3; 11 nucleotides align to TRBD2. Germline V gives CDR1 SGDLS, CDR2 YYNGEE. With 4 bases clipped from V and 6 bases from J, the junction kept 7 bases outside the gene matches. The CDR3 length is 15 residues. CDR3 region: CASSFLTSGADTQYF. CDR3 bases: TGTGCCAGCAGCTTCCTGACTAGCGGGGCTGATACGCAGTATTTT. The variable domain in full, completed from reference TRBV9 and TRBJ2-3, reads DSGVTQTPKHLITATGQRVTLRCSPRSGDLSVYWYQQSLDQGLQFLIQYYNGEERAKGNILERFSAQQFPDLHSELNLSSLELGDSALYFCASSFLTSGADTQYFGPGTRLTVL.

The chain links TRBV6-1 to TRBJ2-5; the match to TRBD2 covers 7 bases. CDR3 length: 14 residues. Per the germline V gene, CDR1 is MNHNS and CDR2 is SASEGT. The V and J ends lost 3 bases and 7 bases, in that order; junction bases with no gene match: 8. The CDR3 nucleotides read TGTGCCAGCAGTGACATGAGGTCGGGAGGGACCCAGTACTTC. Residues: CASSDMRSGGTQYF.

The chain recombines TRBV7-2 with TRBJ2-3; 8 bases line up with TRBD2. Germline V lookup: CDR1 SGHTA, CDR2 FQGNSA. The CDR3 is made up of 14 amino acids. The junction had 10 bases not matched to a gene; V was cut back by 4 bases and J by 10 bases. The CDR3 DNA reads TGTGCCAGCAGCTCGACGGGGGGGTTCCCAGCGCAGTATTTT. Its protein is CASSSTGGFPAQYF.

This chain uses TRBV6-2 or TRBV6-3 with TRBJ2-5; 9 bases fit TRBD2. The CDR3 runs 16 residues. Trimming removed 3 bases from V and 5 bases from J; junction bases left unmatched: 10. Germline CDR1 and CDR2: MNHEY and SVGEGT. CDR3 nucleotide sequence: TGTGCCAGCAGTTATTGGTCTAGCGGGATGTGGGAGACCCAGTACTTC. It is translated as CASSYWSSGMWETQYF.

The chain couples TRBV18 to TRBJ2-7; 8 nucleotides line up with TRBD2. V was clipped by 2 bases and J by 5 bases; unmatched bases: 2. The CDR3 has 13 amino acids. Germline V gene data show CDR1 as KGHSH and CDR2 as LQKENI. Here the CDR3 reads CASSPGLADEQYF. CDR3 DNA sequence: TGTGCCAGCTCACCAGGACTAGCTGACGAGCAGTACTTC. The whole variable domain, filled in from reference TRBV18 and TRBJ2-7, reads NAGVMQNPRHLVRRRGQEARLRCSPMKGHSHVYWYRQLPEEGLKFMVYLQKENIIDESGMPKERFSAEFPKEGPSILRIQQVVRGDSAAYFCASSPGLADEQYFGPGTRLTVT.

V and J are TRBV7-9 and TRBJ2-1; TRBD1 might be the D (6 bases). Looked up from germline, CDR1 is SEHNR and CDR2 is FQNEAQ (reference sequence). The CDR3 length is 13 residues. The ends were cut back, 4 bases at V and 6 bases at J, with 10 bases in the middle. The CDR3 DNA is TGTGCCAGCAGCTCGGGACAAATCAATGAGCAGTTCTTC. This gives the protein CASSSGQINEQFF.

V usage is TRBV7-9 and J usage is TRBJ2-5; TRBD2 aligns across 13 bases. V lost 5 bases and J lost 5; bases outside the gene matches: 2. Germline values: CDR1 SEHNR, CDR2 FQNEAQ (reference sequence). The CDR3 sequence is 14 residues long. CDR3 bases: TGTGCCAGCAGCACGACTAGCGGGGGGGAGACCCAGTACTTC. Translating gives CASSTTSGGETQYF.

This clone was recorded only once. CDR3 in DNA: TGTGCCAGCAGTTTGAGTATGGCAGGCGTCTCTGGAAACACCATATATTTT. This translates into CASSLSMAGVSGNTIYF. The chain carries TRBV28 and TRBJ1-3; no reliable D call. Per the germline V gene, CDR1 is MDHEN and CDR2 is SYDVKM. V was pared by 3 bases and J by 0 bases, with 15 bases between. The CDR3 totals 17 residues.

The count of this clone is one. The V and J genes are TRBV13 and TRBJ2-3; D gene unclear. Germline assignment: CDR1 PRHDT and CDR2 FYEKMQ (reference sequence). Trimming shortened V by 6 bases and J by 3 bases, and 22 bases separated the two germline ends. CDR3 length: 17 residues. CDR3 protein: CASSPTSGSERTDTQYF. For the CDR3, the DNA is TGTGCCAGCAGTCCGACCAGTGGCAGTGAGCGAACAGATACGCAGTATTTT.